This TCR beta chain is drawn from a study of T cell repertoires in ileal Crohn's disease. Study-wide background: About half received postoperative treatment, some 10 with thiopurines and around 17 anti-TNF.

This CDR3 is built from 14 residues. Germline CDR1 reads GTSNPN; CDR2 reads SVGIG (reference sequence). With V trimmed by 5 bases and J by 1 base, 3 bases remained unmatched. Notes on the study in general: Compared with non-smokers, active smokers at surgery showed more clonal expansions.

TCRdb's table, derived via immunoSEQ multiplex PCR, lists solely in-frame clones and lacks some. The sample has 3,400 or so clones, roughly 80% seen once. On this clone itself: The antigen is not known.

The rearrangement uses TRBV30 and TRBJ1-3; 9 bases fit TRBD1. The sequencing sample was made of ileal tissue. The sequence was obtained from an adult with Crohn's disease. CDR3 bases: TGTGCCTGGCGGGGACAGGGATCTGGAAACACCATATATTTT. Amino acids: CAWRGQGSGNTIYF.